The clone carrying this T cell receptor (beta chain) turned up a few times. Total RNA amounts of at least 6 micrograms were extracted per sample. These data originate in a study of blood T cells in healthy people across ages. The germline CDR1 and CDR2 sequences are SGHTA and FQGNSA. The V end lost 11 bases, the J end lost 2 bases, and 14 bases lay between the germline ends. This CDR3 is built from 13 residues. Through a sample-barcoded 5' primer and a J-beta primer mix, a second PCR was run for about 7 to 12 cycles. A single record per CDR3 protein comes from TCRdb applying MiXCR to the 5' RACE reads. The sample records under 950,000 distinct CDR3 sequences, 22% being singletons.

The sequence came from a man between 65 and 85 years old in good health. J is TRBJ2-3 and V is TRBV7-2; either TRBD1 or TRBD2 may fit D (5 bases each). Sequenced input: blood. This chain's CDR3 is CAGTRGITDTQYF. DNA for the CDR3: TGTGCCGGCACTAGGGGAATCACAGATACGCAGTATTTT.